The sequence of this TCR beta chain was determined in a study of neurological immune-mediated disorders. CD4+ or CD8+ T cells at a count of 950,000 to 1,000,000 served as input for the sorted libraries. Study-wide results and limits: The most TCR clonal expansion was seen in HTLV-1-associated myelopathy, and the least was seen in multiple sclerosis, which fell below healthy controls. TCR-beta repertoires seemed private in all groups, with no expanded CDR3 amino acid sequences shared.

cDNA synthesis was performed by 5'RACE with 10-nucleotide random UMIs. TCRdb analysed the 5' RACE reads with MiXCR anew, one entry per CDR3 protein. The sample lists tens of thousands of distinct CDR3 sequences; about 4% were seen once. The CDR3 runs to 14 residues. V was trimmed by 2 bases and J by 0 bases, leaving 7 bases between them. The table lists this clonotype with many counts. Antigen: not known. The sequenced sample consisted of CD4+ T cells from blood. V is TRBV12-3 or TRBV12-4 and J is TRBJ2-5; D not resolved. The receptor's source is a middle-aged woman in good health. The CDR3 reads CASSLPPHQETQYF. The CDR3 DNA is TGTGCCAGCAGTTTACCCCCACACCAAGAGACCCAGTACTTC.